The clone carrying this T cell receptor beta chain appeared many times. The entry originates in a study of read filtering for tumor transcriptome and immune sequencing. The library was built from about 400 ng RNA with molecular barcoded adaptors for alpha/delta and beta/gamma chains. TCRdb ran MiXCR on the reads and lists one entry per CDR3 protein. There are 60,000 to 75,000 distinct CDR3 sequences in the sample; 15% to 20% occur only once, and 11% lies in the top ten. Source material: a population of CD138-negative cells sorted from bone marrow. The clonotype originates from a donor aged 40 or over with multiple myeloma.

The CDR3 loop reads CATRGQGDEKLFF. The CDR3 DNA reads TGTGCCACCCGTGGACAGGGGGATGAAAAACTGTTTTTT. The chain employs TRBV19 and TRBJ1-4, with TRBD1 identical over 10 bases. This CDR3 is 13 amino acids long. Germline-derived CDR1 and CDR2 are LNHDA and SQIVND (reference sequence). Trimming removed 10 bases from V and 6 bases from J; junction bases left unmatched: 5.